These T cell receptor beta chains were read from a single sample in a study of T cell responses to AZD1222 COVID-19 vaccine. The repertoire was sequenced with immunoSEQ multiplex PCR; TCRdb's copy has only in-frame clones and lacks some. The repertoire has around 140,000 clones, 90% to 95% of them found once; the top ten carry 3.5% to 4.5%. The sample consisted of peripheral blood, taken 28 days after the second AZD1222 dose. These receptors all come from an adult who received the AZD1222 COVID-19 vaccine. Both conserved end residues are part of each CDR3. Fields, in order: clone size, J gene, D gene, V gene, CDR3 protein, CDR3 DNA. The D gene is left open where the match is weak. Rows may omit the clone size; those that give it use once, few, many or a size class.

.,TRBJ1-2,TRBD1,TRBV4-1,CASSQDIGVGQGNSVGYTF,TGCGCCAGCAGCCAAGACATCGGGGTGGGACAGGGGAATTCGGTTGGCTACACCTTC
.,TRBJ2-7,.,TRBV12-3/TRBV12-4,CASGYGAYEQYF,TGTGCCAGCGGATACGGGGCCTACGAGCAGTACTTC
.,TRBJ2-5,.,TRBV29-1,CSVERRQETQYF,TGCAGCGTTGAGAGGAGGCAAGAGACCCAGTACTTC
.,TRBJ1-6,.,TRBV5-1,CASSFGRSSYNSPLHF,TGCGCCAGCAGCTTTGGGAGGAGCTCCTATAATTCACCCCTCCACTTT
.,TRBJ1-2,.,TRBV15,CAAHTGAGAGGYTF,TGTGCCGCCCATACCGGCGCGGGGGCAGGTGGCTACACCTTC
.,TRBJ2-7,.,TRBV5-6,CASSLINYEQYF,TGTGCCAGCAGCTTGATTAACTACGAGCAGTACTTC
few,TRBJ2-5,.,TRBV18,CASSRQVQETQYF,TGTGCCAGCTCAAGACAGGTCCAAGAGACCCAGTACTTC
.,TRBJ2-1,TRBD1,TRBV7-3,CASSLGQGYYNEQFF,TGTGCCAGCAGCTTAGGACAGGGCTACTACAATGAGCAGTTCTTC
.,TRBJ2-2,TRBD2,TRBV10-3,CAISSGSVAGELFF,TGTGCCATCAGTAGCGGGAGTGTCGCCGGGGAGCTGTTTTTT
once,TRBJ2-3,.,TRBV9,CASSVERGRTDTQYF,TGTGCCAGCAGCGTAGAACGGGGACGCACAGATACGCAGTATTTT
.,TRBJ1-4,TRBD1,TRBV28,CASSPDRVANEKLFF,TGTGCCAGCAGTCCCGACAGGGTTGCTAATGAAAAACTGTTTTTT
.,TRBJ2-5,TRBD1,TRBV5-1,CASNFGTADLETQYF,TGCGCCAGCAACTTCGGGACAGCCGATTTGGAGACCCAGTACTTC
.,TRBJ1-5,.,TRBV6-2/TRBV6-3,CASSIDLSGNQPQHF,TGTGCCAGCAGCATAGATCTGAGCGGCAATCAGCCCCAGCATTTT
.,TRBJ2-7,.,TRBV6-6,CASTRGGDEQYF,TGTGCCAGCACCAGGGGAGGAGACGAGCAGTACTTC
.,TRBJ1-2,.,TRBV3-1/TRBV3-2,CASSQWQGGYGYTF,TGTGCCAGCAGCCAATGGCAGGGAGGGTATGGCTACACCTTC
.,TRBJ2-7,.,TRBV5-1,CASSESLYEQYF,TGCGCCAGCAGCGAGAGTCTCTACGAGCAGTACTTC
once,TRBJ2-5,TRBD2,TRBV5-1,CASSLLSGREETQYF,TGCGCCAGCAGCTTGCTCAGCGGGAGGGAAGAGACCCAGTACTTC
.,TRBJ1-2,TRBD1,TRBV27,CASSIGTGTGELSGYTF,TGTGCCAGCAGCATAGGGACAGGCACGGGGGAGTTGAGTGGCTACACCTTC
.,TRBJ2-1,.,TRBV7-2,CASSLNGIANEQFF,TGTGCCAGCAGCTTAAACGGGATAGCCAATGAGCAGTTCTTC
.,TRBJ1-1,.,TRBV9,CASSATGGTEAFF,TGTGCCAGCAGCGCGACTGGGGGCACTGAAGCTTTCTTT
once,TRBJ1-5,TRBD1,TRBV3-1/TRBV3-2,CASSHLWGSTGEVSNQPQHF,TGTGCCAGCAGCCATTTATGGGGTTCGACAGGGGAGGTTAGCAATCAGCCCCAGCATTTT
.,TRBJ2-7,TRBD2,TRBV3-1/TRBV3-2,CASSPSGSGGLHEQYF,TGTGCCAGCAGCCCCTCAGGATCGGGGGGACTGCACGAGCAGTACTTC
.,TRBJ1-6,.,TRBV27,CASSLTWANSPLHF,TGTGCCAGCAGTTTGACGTGGGCTAATTCACCCCTCCACTTT
.,TRBJ2-1,TRBD1,TRBV27,CASSLGQGAYNEQFF,TGTGCCAGCAGTTTGGGACAGGGGGCCTACAATGAGCAGTTCTTC
.,TRBJ2-4,TRBD2,TRBV27,CASTPGGGRNIQYF,TGTGCCAGCACTCCCGGGGGAGGGAGAAACATTCAGTACTTC
.,TRBJ2-1,.,TRBV11-1,CASSLGRRGSYNEQFF,TGTGCCAGCAGCTTAGGAAGGCGGGGCTCCTACAATGAGCAGTTCTTC
.,TRBJ2-5,TRBD1,TRBV19,CASSQIDRGQETQYF,TGTGCCAGTAGTCAAATCGACAGGGGGCAAGAGACCCAGTACTTC
.,TRBJ2-1,.,TRBV6-6,CASSPISGLSYNEQFF,TGTGCCAGCAGTCCCATTAGCGGACTCTCCTACAATGAGCAGTTCTTC
.,TRBJ2-5,.,TRBV28,CASSFGGQSETQYF,TGTGCCAGCAGTTTCGGAGGGCAGTCCGAGACCCAGTACTTC
.,TRBJ1-5,TRBD1,TRBV2,CASRTGGRDQPQHF,TGTGCCAGCCGGACAGGGGGAAGGGATCAGCCCCAGCATTTT
.,TRBJ1-2,TRBD1,TRBV7-2,CASSTQGARGYTF,TGTGCCAGCAGCACACAGGGGGCCAGGGGCTACACCTTC
.,TRBJ1-4,TRBD1,TRBV4-2,CASSPRDRVREKLFF,TGTGCCAGCAGCCCCCGGGACAGGGTACGTGAAAAACTGTTTTTT
.,TRBJ1-1,.,TRBV6-2/TRBV6-3,CASSFSTEAFF,TGTGCCAGCAGTTTCAGCACTGAAGCTTTCTTT
.,TRBJ1-2,.,TRBV7-9,CASSLARVAF,TGTGCCAGCAGCTTAGCGCGCGTCGCCTTC
.,TRBJ1-6,.,TRBV5-6,CASSLRGNSYNSPLHF,TGTGCCAGCAGCTTAAGAGGGAACTCCTATAATTCACCCCTCCACTTT
.,TRBJ2-5,TRBD2,TRBV5-4,CASSEGLAGGQETQYF,TGTGCCAGCAGCGAGGGACTAGCGGGGGGGCAAGAGACCCAGTACTTC
.,TRBJ2-3,.,TRBV5-4,CASSPQGYTDTQYF,TGTGCCAGCAGCCCGCAGGGGTACACAGATACGCAGTATTTT
.,TRBJ2-3,.,TRBV24-1,CATSDLGPSGAADTQYF,TGTGCCACCAGTGATTTGGGTCCCTCGGGAGCCGCAGATACGCAGTATTTT
.,TRBJ2-1,.,TRBV4-1,CASSRDGNFGNEQFF,TGCGCCAGCAGCCGGGACGGGAATTTTGGCAATGAGCAGTTCTTC
.,TRBJ2-4,.,TRBV29-1,CSVVGNKNIQYF,TGCAGCGTTGTGGGGAACAAAAACATTCAGTACTTC
once,TRBJ1-1,.,TRBV12-3/TRBV12-4,CASSRQANTEAFF,TGTGCCAGCAGCCGACAGGCCAACACTGAAGCTTTCTTT
.,TRBJ2-7,TRBD1,TRBV2,CASSDYIWAGGYYEQYF,TGTGCCAGCAGTGACTACATATGGGCAGGGGGCTACTACGAGCAGTACTTC
.,TRBJ1-2,.,TRBV10-3,CAISESKLSSTYGYTF,TGTGCCATCAGTGAGTCGAAGCTCAGTTCAACCTATGGCTACACCTTC
once,TRBJ2-7,.,TRBV3-1/TRBV3-2,CASEGLTLGEQYF,TGTGCCAGCGAGGGACTTACATTGGGGGAGCAGTACTTC
.,TRBJ2-3,.,TRBV9,CASGVTDTQYF,TGTGCCAGCGGGGTCACAGATACGCAGTATTTT
.,TRBJ1-3,TRBD1,TRBV7-2,CASGTGGVGGNTIYF,TGTGCCAGCGGTACAGGGGGCGTGGGTGGAAACACCATATATTTT
.,TRBJ1-5,.,TRBV6-1,CASSEINRGGYQPQHF,TGTGCCAGCAGTGAAATCAATAGGGGGGGCTATCAGCCCCAGCATTTT
.,TRBJ1-5,.,TRBV7-8,CASSLRSISWGNQPQHF,TGTGCCAGCAGCCTTCGGTCCATCTCGTGGGGCAATCAGCCCCAGCATTTT
.,TRBJ1-1,.,TRBV19,CASSISAALNTEAFF,TGTGCCAGTAGTATTTCGGCAGCGCTGAACACTGAAGCTTTCTTT
.,TRBJ1-4,.,TRBV19,CASSPGHPTNEKLFF,TGTGCCAGTAGCCCGGGACACCCAACTAATGAAAAACTGTTTTTT
few,TRBJ2-1,TRBD2,TRBV30,CAWDTGRAETNEQFF,TGTGCCTGGGACACCGGGAGGGCCGAAACAAATGAGCAGTTCTTC
.,TRBJ2-5,.,TRBV19,CASSIHPRVQETQYF,TGTGCCAGTAGTATTCACCCCAGGGTCCAAGAGACCCAGTACTTC
.,TRBJ2-3,.,TRBV15,CATSNRRRTDTQYF,TGTGCCACCAGCAATCGGCGGCGCACAGATACGCAGTATTTT
.,TRBJ2-5,.,TRBV7-2,CASSLVSGLETQYF,TGTGCCAGCAGCTTAGTTTCAGGGCTGGAGACCCAGTACTTC
.,TRBJ1-2,.,TRBV19,CASSKDLGRYGYTF,TGTGCCAGTAGTAAAGACTTGGGACGCTATGGCTACACCTTC
.,TRBJ1-1,.,TRBV28,CASSLGGEAFF,TGTGCCAGCAGTTTAGGGGGCGAAGCTTTCTTT
.,TRBJ1-1,TRBD1,TRBV19,CASTQGLHTEAFF,TGTGCCAGTACACAGGGGCTCCACACTGAAGCTTTCTTT